This T cell receptor beta chain emerged from a study of graft-versus-host responses after intestinal transplantation (dated by TCRdb to the early 2020s). Study-wide context: Multivisceral, liver-intestinal, or isolated intestinal transplants were received by the recipients. Anti-thymocyte globulin induction was given to all recipients, followed by maintenance tacrolimus and steroids for about 3 years. Bulk TCR-beta CDR3 sequencing was used to track graft-versus-host and host-versus-graft alloreactive T cell clones in the graft, circulation and bone marrow after intestinal transplantation. To identify alloreactive clones, pre-transplant mixed lymphocyte reaction products were sequenced and then compared with unstimulated pre-transplant donor and recipient T cells. Of the 20 to 25 intestinal transplant recipients enrolled in the cohort, one of whom was a retransplant, a few patients without pretransplant specimens were excluded. Donor T cell macrochimerism was defined as a peak of at least 4% donor T cells among recipient peripheral blood mononuclear cells. Instead of going to the commercial service, samples from three later patients were sequenced in-house on an Illumina MiSeq and processed with MiXCR. General conclusions and limits of the study: GvH clones were detected in recipient bone marrow, and some appeared earlier in ileal mucosa or blood, consistent with an intestinal mucosal origin. The relatively low number and heterogeneity of intestinal transplant patients limited the conclusions. Early after transplant, declines in HvG clones were associated with peak levels of circulating GvH clones. High GvH to HvG T cell clonal ratios were observed in the allografts of patients with donor T cell macrochimerism.

Reading the label with the study, this specimen's time point is: cells obtained before transplantation from donor or recipient. Mixed lymphocyte reactions plated about 200,000 CFSE-labeled pre-transplant responders with about 200,000 irradiated violet-dye-labeled stimulators and were cultured for about 6 days. After the mixed lymphocyte reaction, proliferating CD3+CD4+CFSE-low and CD3+CD8+CFSE-low responder cells were FACS-sorted on a BD Influx sorter. For this clone: Per-base qualities were not stored, and no clone one base away is much larger.

CDR1 SGHAT and CDR2 FQDESV are derived from the germline V gene (reference sequence). The CDR3 runs 14 residues from the cysteine to the phenylalanine. CDR3 DNA only is kept here, 42 bases in frame from base 1. V trim: 5 bases; J trim: 6 bases; unmatched bases: 7. The library was produced with the immunoSEQ multiplex PCR assay. In most patients, genomic DNA was isolated using the Qiagen DNeasy Blood and Tissue Kit and sent frozen to Adaptive Biotechnologies for TCR sequencing. Adaptive Biotechnologies carried out high-throughput TCR-beta CDR3 sequencing of genomic DNA for most patients. As for the original processing: Adaptive's ImmunoSEQ software was the source of the TCR sequencing data for 15 to 20 patients, while a few other patients were processed with MiXCR and VDJtools. CD4 versus CD8 sorting errors were corrected by removing sequences found in both subsets at a frequency ratio below 5:1. CDR3 nucleotide sequences shared between donor and recipient were removed because their origin could not be assigned. Alloreactive clones required at least 2-fold expansion over unstimulated cells and minimum CFSE-low frequency of 0.002% (template counts) or 0.001% (read counts). Clones were considered mappable if detected in sequenced pre-transplant spleen, lymph node, or MLR CFSE-low populations of the donor or recipient. The cumulative frequency of alloreactive clones was calculated as a percentage of all sequences, weighted by copy number. This immuneACCESS table, as held by TCRdb, lists in-frame sequences with V and J called but not all clones. Of the missing ones, under half trace to an unresolved V gene in checked studies; the others have no known cause. V, J and clone size were drawn from that table, and D and trimming were deduced from the DNA. The sample includes 6,500 to 7,500 clones, with 20% to 25% observed a single time. About 4.1% of the sample is taken by the ten largest.

Source: alloreactive CD4+ T cells from a mixed lymphocyte reaction culture, taken before transplantation. The intended sense of this specimen's cell subset or site label: CFSE-low proliferating T cells sorted from roughly six-day pre-transplant mixed lymphocyte reaction (GvH or HvG direction). The chain is assembled from TRBV11-1 and TRBJ1-1; 9 bases in the middle match TRBD1. This TCR came from a human patient who was an organ donor for intestinal transplantation. The CDR3 corresponds to CASSTRQGVAEAFF. Read as DNA, the sequence is TGTGCCAGCAGCACCCGACAGGGGGTGGCTGAAGCTTTCTTT.